A selection of T cell receptor beta chains follows, all from one sample in a study of T cell repertoires in ileal Crohn's disease. The table came from immunoSEQ multiplex PCR; TCRdb's copy has only in-frame clones and leaves some out. The repertoire holds some 4,500 clones, less than 80% seen once, with 16% in the top ten. Source material: ileal tissue. The receptors derive from an adult with Crohn's disease. Both conserved end residues are part of each CDR3. Fields, in order: V gene, J gene, clone size, CDR3 protein. A clone size is listed for some rows: how often the clone was seen (once, few, many), or a class if it is expanded.

v_gene: TRBV5-1; j_gene: TRBJ1-2; abundance: few; CDR3aa: CASSAEGGNYGYTF
v_gene: TRBV7-6; j_gene: TRBJ2-7; abundance: large; CDR3aa: CASSLGASYEQYF
v_gene: TRBV2; j_gene: TRBJ1-4; abundance: .; CDR3aa: CASSRGGLRGNEKLFF
v_gene: TRBV19; j_gene: TRBJ2-7; abundance: .; CDR3aa: CASSISGGAHEQYF
v_gene: TRBV5-1; j_gene: TRBJ1-3; abundance: .; CDR3aa: CASSRGTESGNTIYF
v_gene: TRBV19; j_gene: TRBJ1-2; abundance: .; CDR3aa: CASSSTGDSYGYTF
v_gene: TRBV19; j_gene: TRBJ2-7; abundance: .; CDR3aa: CASSIRGRPYEQYF
v_gene: TRBV4-2; j_gene: TRBJ2-2; abundance: .; CDR3aa: CASSGGTLSGGANTGELFF
v_gene: TRBV7-9; j_gene: TRBJ2-1; abundance: .; CDR3aa: CASSPSGSSYNEQFF
v_gene: TRBV5-4; j_gene: TRBJ2-5; abundance: large; CDR3aa: CASSILGEQETQYF
v_gene: TRBV29-1; j_gene: TRBJ1-2; abundance: .; CDR3aa: CSVNGNYGYTF
v_gene: TRBV15; j_gene: TRBJ2-7; abundance: .; CDR3aa: CATSRGSRDEQYF
v_gene: TRBV6-5; j_gene: TRBJ1-5; abundance: few; CDR3aa: CASTTGGNNQPQHF
v_gene: TRBV19; j_gene: .; abundance: .; CDR3aa: CASRQGDSAYEQYF
v_gene: TRBV19; j_gene: TRBJ1-1; abundance: .; CDR3aa: CASSTTQGARTEAFF
v_gene: TRBV6-1; j_gene: TRBJ1-1; abundance: large; CDR3aa: CASSEGTGPHTEAFF
v_gene: TRBV7-8; j_gene: TRBJ2-2; abundance: once; CDR3aa: CASSPGTGKAGELFF
v_gene: TRBV7-3; j_gene: TRBJ1-2; abundance: .; CDR3aa: CASSLLSLMRPEVDYGYTF
v_gene: TRBV7-9; j_gene: TRBJ2-3; abundance: few; CDR3aa: CASSSSGRDTDTQYF
v_gene: TRBV30; j_gene: TRBJ2-6; abundance: .; CDR3aa: CAWRGGSGANVLTF
v_gene: TRBV5-1; j_gene: TRBJ2-1; abundance: few; CDR3aa: CASSLGSTSGGASYNEQFF
v_gene: TRBV28; j_gene: TRBJ1-2; abundance: .; CDR3aa: CASSLLGDKVNGYTF